These 17 T cell receptor beta chains were sequenced from one sample in a study of cytomegalovirus exposure and HLA in healthy donors. Vbeta (60) and Jbeta (13) primers were used in the PCR. The table came from immunoSEQ multiplex PCR; TCRdb's copy has only in-frame clones and leaves some out. The sample has fewer than 120,000 clones; 75% to 90% are singletons. Source material: PBMCs. The source is a man aged 40-49 years in good health and CMV-seronegative.

The V and J genes are TRBV6-5 and TRBJ1-2; a possible D gene is TRBD1 (6 bases). Germline loops: CDR1 MNHEY, CDR2 SVGAGI. Trimming left V 8 bases short and J 2 bases short, with 9 bases between. The CDR3 is 12 amino acids. CDR3 loop: CASFTGNYGYTF. CDR3 bases: TGTGCCAGCTTTACAGGGAACTATGGCTACACCTTC.

V is TRBV9 and J is TRBJ2-1; D might be TRBD1 (6 bases). V lost 0 bases to trimming and J lost 6 bases, with 28 bases between them. CDR3 length: 20 residues. CDR1 and CDR2 (germline): SGDLS, YYNGEE. CDR3 sequence (DNA): TGTGCCAGCAGCGTAGACCCGCAGCTGCGCAGGGGCAGGGTCGGCAATGAGCAGTTCTTC. It is translated as CASSVDPQLRRGRVGNEQFF.

This chain uses TRBV27 with TRBJ1-2; possible D gene TRBD1, 6 bases. CDR1 and CDR2 from the germline V gene are MNHEY and SMNVEV (reference sequence). The length of the CDR3 is 13 residues. The V gene lost 6 bases and the J gene lost 6 bases, with 14 bases spanning the gap. The CDR3 nucleotides are TGTGCCAGCAGCCATGGGGGGGGCAATGGCTACACCTTC. Translating gives CASSHGGGNGYTF.

The J gene is TRBJ2-1, the V gene TRBV18; 11 bases match TRBD2. The trim removed 6 bases at V and 4 bases at J, leaving 5 bases unmatched. This CDR3 comprises 15 residues. CDR1 and CDR2 (germline): KGHSH, LQKENI. The CDR3 protein is CASSPGLAGYNEQFF. In DNA form, the CDR3 reads TGTGCCAGCTCGCCCGGACTAGCGGGTTACAATGAGCAGTTCTTC.

This chain uses TRBV7-6 with TRBJ1-5; tentative D call: TRBD1 (5 bases). The CDR3 loop spans 13 amino acids. Looked up from germline, CDR1 is SGHVS and CDR2 is FNYEAQ. Deletions cut 6 bases from V and 6 bases from J, with 12 bases between. This CDR3 is CASSRQRGQPQHF. CDR3 DNA: TGTGCCAGCAGTCGACAGCGCGGTCAGCCCCAGCATTTT.

The rearrangement uses TRBV7-9 and TRBJ1-1, with 8 bases that match TRBD1. The germline CDR1 and CDR2 sequences are SEHNR and FQNEAQ (reference sequence). V lost 4 bases, J lost 1 base, and 14 bases stayed unmatched. This CDR3 region has 18 residues. The CDR3 DNA follows: TGTGCCAGCAGCTCAGCCGTAGGACAGGGAAGGAGGAACACTGAAGCTTTCTTT. Translated: CASSSAVGQGRRNTEAFF.

This rearrangement joins TRBV5-1 to TRBJ1-1; tentatively, D is TRBD1 (5 bases). The germline CDR1 and CDR2 sequences are SGHRS and YFSETQ. Trimming pared 0 bases from V and 3 bases from J, leaving 6 bases between. The CDR3 loop spans 13 amino acids. In nucleotides, the CDR3 is TGCGCCAGCAGCTTGGCAGGGTACACTGAAGCTTTCTTT. Translating gives CASSLAGYTEAFF.

V is TRBV18 and J is TRBJ1-5; no definite D call. The CDR3 has 15 amino acids. Deletions cut 2 bases from V and 2 bases from J, with 10 bases between. In germline, CDR1 is KGHSH, CDR2 LQKENI. The CDR3 nucleotides read TGTGCCAGCTCACCAGATGTAACGGGCAATCAGCCCCAGCATTTT. Encoded protein: CASSPDVTGNQPQHF.

This rearrangement joins TRBV2 to TRBJ2-3; unclear D gene. The CDR3 has 14 residues. Trimming cost V 4 bases and J 6 bases, with 14 bases left between them. The germline CDR1 and CDR2 sequences are SNHLY and FYNNEI. The chain's CDR3 is CASSGAAAWDTQYF. Here the CDR3 DNA reads TGTGCCAGCAGTGGGGCTGCCGCATGGGATACGCAGTATTTT.

This chain joins TRBV6-1 and TRBJ1-1, with 8 bases aligning to TRBD1. Germline V CDR1 and CDR2: MNHNS, SASEGT. V dropped 5 bases and J dropped 4; count of bases not matched to a gene: 6. This CDR3 contains 14 residues. CDR3 sequence reads: CASSRDRSTTEAFF. CDR3 DNA sequence: TGTGCCAGCAGTCGGGACAGGAGTACCACTGAAGCTTTCTTT.

This chain links TRBV7-2 with TRBJ1-2; no clear D gene. Germline V CDR1 and CDR2: SGHTA, FQGNSA. The V gene lost 4 bases and the J gene lost 5 bases, with 14 bases spanning the gap. The CDR3 contains 14 residues. CDR3 sequence reads: CASSSAGRLYGYTF. In DNA, the CDR3 is TGTGCCAGCAGCTCAGCAGGCAGACTATATGGCTACACCTTC.

The chain uses TRBV5-1 and TRBJ1-4; weak D call: TRBD1 (6 bases). Between the trimmed V and J ends, which lost 0 bases and 2 bases, there was a span of 8 bases. Germline assignment: CDR1 SGHRS and CDR2 YFSETQ. The CDR3 sequence is 15 residues long. The CDR3 region is CASSLEGVTNEKLFF. As DNA, the CDR3 is TGCGCCAGCAGCTTGGAGGGGGTTACTAATGAAAAACTGTTTTTT. The complete variable domain, with remaining parts taken from reference TRBV5-1 and TRBJ1-4, reads KAGVTQTPRYLIKTRGQQVTLSCSPISGHRSVSWYQQTPGQGLQFLFEYFSETQRNKGNFPGRFSGRQFSNSRSEMNVSTLELGDSALYLCASSLEGVTNEKLFFGSGTQLSVL.

The chain is built from TRBV14 and TRBJ2-1, with 8 bases matching TRBD1. Unmatched junction bases numbered 9, after V lost 5 bases and J lost 9 bases. CDR3 length: 14 residues. Per the germline V gene, CDR1 is SGHDN and CDR2 is FVKESK. The chain's CDR3 is CASSARDRTGEQFF. CDR3 bases: TGTGCCAGCAGCGCCCGGGACAGGACCGGTGAGCAGTTCTTC.

This clone was found a few times. The J gene is TRBJ1-5, the V gene TRBV6-5; a weak D match, TRBD1 (6 bases). Looked up from germline, CDR1 is MNHEY and CDR2 is SVGAGI. The V end was cut by 0 bases, the J end by 7 bases, with 13 bases between. The CDR3 length is 15 residues. CDR3 coding DNA: TGTGCCAGCAGTTACTCCAGGCAGGGGACCCAGCCCCAGCATTTT. It specifies CASSYSRQGTQPQHF.

The rearrangement links TRBV6-6 to TRBJ2-7; tentatively, D is TRBD1 (6 bases). Trimming removed 2 bases at V and 2 bases at J, with 13 bases between. There are 15 residues in the CDR3. From germline, CDR1 is MNHNY and CDR2 SVGAGI (reference sequence). The DNA for the CDR3 is TGTGCCAGCAGTTACGGGACATCTACCACCTACGAGCAGTACTTC. It codes for CASSYGTSTTYEQYF.

The genes are TRBV28 and TRBJ1-3, with a weak D call TRBD1 (5 bases). Trimming shortened V by 5 bases and J by 0 bases, and 11 bases separated the two germline ends. The germline CDR1 and CDR2 sequences are MDHEN and SYDVKM. This CDR3 contains 15 residues. The CDR3 here is CASSPGGSSGNTIYF. The DNA for the CDR3 is TGTGCCAGCAGTCCGGGGGGTAGCTCTGGAAACACCATATATTTT. Using reference TRBV28 and TRBJ1-3 for the parts outside the CDR3, the full variable domain is DVKVTQSSRYLVKRTGEKVFLECVQDMDHENMFWYRQDPGLGLRLIYFSYDVKMKEKGDIPEGYSVSREKKERFSLILESASTNQTSMYLCASSPGGSSGNTIYFGEGSWLTVV.

This clone showed up just a few times. The rearrangement uses TRBV19 and TRBJ1-2; the D is unclear. The germline gives CDR1 LNHDA, CDR2 SQIVND (reference sequence). V gave up 3 bases and J gave up 8 bases, with 10 bases separating them. The CDR3 length is 12 residues. Written as DNA, the CDR3 is TGTGCCAGTAGTATGTTAGCCGGGGGCTACACCTTC. Translated: CASSMLAGGYTF.